This T cell receptor beta chain was documented in a study of PD-1 blockade in classical Hodgkin lymphoma. Germline values: CDR1 SGHDT, CDR2 YYEEEE. There are 14 residues in the CDR3. J gave up 7 bases and V 4 bases, and 6 bases lay outside the gene matches. This clone was detected once. Produced via immunoSEQ multiplex PCR; TCRdb's table is partial and in-frame only. The table includes 26,000 or so clones, roughly 62% detected once. Patients all relapsed after autologous stem cell transplantation, and there was variation in brentuximab vedotin exposure. Sequenced material: peripheral blood mononuclear cells (PBMCs), taken before the second cycle of nivolumab. V and J are TRBV5-6 and TRBJ1-4, with 8 bases identical to TRBD1. The clonotype was recovered from a human donor with classical Hodgkin lymphoma. The CDR3 coding sequence is TGTGCCAGCAGCGCGAGGGACAGGAGTGAAAAACTGTTTTTT. This encodes CASSARDRSEKLFF.